This T cell receptor (beta chain) was retrieved from a study of blood T cell repertoires in COVID-19. The germline V gene has CDR1 SEHNR and CDR2 FQNEAQ (reference sequence). The ends were cut back, 1 base at V and 0 bases at J, with 8 bases in the middle. This CDR3 contains 15 residues. Here immunoSEQ multiplex PCR was the method, and the copy in TCRdb shows in-frame clones only, minus some. The sample lists around 250,000 clones, 65% to 85% occurring once. The sample comprised PBMCs or T cells enriched from blood (not recorded which). The sequence was obtained from a man aged 50-60 years who had recovered from COVID-19. The chain is built from TRBV7-9 and TRBJ2-3; TRBD1 is a possible D gene (6 bases). CDR3 sequence reads: CASSLGQGSTDTQYF. The CDR3 nucleotides read TGTGCCAGCAGCTTAGGGCAGGGGAGCACAGATACGCAGTATTTT. The full variable domain, its missing parts supplied by reference TRBV7-9 and TRBJ2-3, is DTGVSQNPRHKITKRGQNVTFRCDPISEHNRLYWYRQTLGQGPEFLTYFQNEAQLEKSRLLSDRFSAERPKGSFSTLEIQRTEQGDSAMYLCASSLGQGSTDTQYFGPGTRLTVL.